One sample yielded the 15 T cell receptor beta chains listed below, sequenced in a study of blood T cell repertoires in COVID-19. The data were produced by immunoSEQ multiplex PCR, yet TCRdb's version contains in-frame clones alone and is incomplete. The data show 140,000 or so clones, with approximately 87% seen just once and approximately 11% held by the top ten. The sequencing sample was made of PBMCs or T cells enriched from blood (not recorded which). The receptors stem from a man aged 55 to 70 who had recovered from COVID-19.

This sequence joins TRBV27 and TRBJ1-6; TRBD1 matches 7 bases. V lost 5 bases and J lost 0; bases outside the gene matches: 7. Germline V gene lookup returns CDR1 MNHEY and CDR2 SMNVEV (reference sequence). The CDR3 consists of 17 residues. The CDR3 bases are TGTGCCAGCAGTCCCCTGACAGGGAGCTCCTATAATTCACCCCTCCACTTT. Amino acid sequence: CASSPLTGSSYNSPLHF.

CDR3 in amino acids: CASKGSGSYNEQFF. In DNA form, the CDR3 reads TGTGCCAGCAAAGGGAGCGGCTCCTACAATGAGCAGTTCTTC. The chain couples TRBV6-5 to TRBJ2-1, with a tentative D call TRBD2 (5 bases). Per germline, CDR1 MNHEY and CDR2 SVGAGI. This CDR3 contains 14 residues. The germline V and J ends were trimmed by 7 bases and 0 bases, with 10 bases remaining between them.

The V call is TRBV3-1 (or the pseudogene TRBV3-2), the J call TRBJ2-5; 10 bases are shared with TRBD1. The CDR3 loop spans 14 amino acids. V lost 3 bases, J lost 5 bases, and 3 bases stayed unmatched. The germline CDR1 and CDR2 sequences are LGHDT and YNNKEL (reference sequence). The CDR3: CASSHGTGAETQYF. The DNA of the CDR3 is TGTGCCAGCAGCCACGGGACAGGGGCGGAGACCCAGTACTTC.

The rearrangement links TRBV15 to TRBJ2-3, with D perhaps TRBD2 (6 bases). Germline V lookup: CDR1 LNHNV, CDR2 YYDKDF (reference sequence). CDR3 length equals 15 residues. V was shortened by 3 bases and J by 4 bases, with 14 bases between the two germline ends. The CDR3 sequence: CATSRGGGLPDTQYF. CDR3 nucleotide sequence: TGTGCCACCAGCAGGGGGGGAGGACTCCCAGATACGCAGTATTTT.

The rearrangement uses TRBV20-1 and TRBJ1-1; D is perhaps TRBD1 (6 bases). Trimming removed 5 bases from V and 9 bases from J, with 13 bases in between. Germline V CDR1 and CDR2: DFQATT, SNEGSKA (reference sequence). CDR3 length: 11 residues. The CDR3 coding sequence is TGCAGTGCTTTGACAGGCACCCAAGCTTTCTTT. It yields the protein CSALTGTQAFF.

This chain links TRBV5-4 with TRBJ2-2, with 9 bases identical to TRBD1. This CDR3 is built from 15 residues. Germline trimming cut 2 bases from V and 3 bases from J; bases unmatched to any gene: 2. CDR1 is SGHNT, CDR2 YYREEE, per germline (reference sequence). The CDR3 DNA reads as TGTGCCAGCAGCTTACAGGGGGCGTACACCGGGGAGCTGTTTTTT. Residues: CASSLQGAYTGELFF.

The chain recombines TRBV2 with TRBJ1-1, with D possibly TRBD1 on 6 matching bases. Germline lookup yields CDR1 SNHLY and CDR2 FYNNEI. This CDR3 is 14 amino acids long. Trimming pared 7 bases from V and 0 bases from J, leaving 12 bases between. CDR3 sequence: CASIGPGVNTEAFF. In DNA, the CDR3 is TGTGCCAGCATCGGGCCAGGGGTGAACACTGAAGCTTTCTTT.

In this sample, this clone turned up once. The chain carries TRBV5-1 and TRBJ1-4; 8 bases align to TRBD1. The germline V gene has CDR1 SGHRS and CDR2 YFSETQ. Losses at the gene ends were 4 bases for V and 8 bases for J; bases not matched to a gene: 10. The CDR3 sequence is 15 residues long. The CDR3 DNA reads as TGCGCCAGCAGCCCGACAGGGGCGACTGAGGAAAAACTGTTTTTT. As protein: CASSPTGATEEKLFF.

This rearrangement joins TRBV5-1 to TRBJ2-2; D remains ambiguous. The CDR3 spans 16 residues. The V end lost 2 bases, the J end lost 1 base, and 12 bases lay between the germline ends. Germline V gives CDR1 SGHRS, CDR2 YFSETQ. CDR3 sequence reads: CASSFNPGLNTGELFF. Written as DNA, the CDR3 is TGCGCCAGCAGCTTCAACCCAGGCCTGAACACCGGGGAGCTGTTTTTT.

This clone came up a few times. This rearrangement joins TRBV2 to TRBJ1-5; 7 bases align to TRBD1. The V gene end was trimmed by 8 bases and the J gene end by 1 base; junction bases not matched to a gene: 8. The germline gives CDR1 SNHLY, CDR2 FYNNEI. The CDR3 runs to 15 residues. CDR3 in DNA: TGTGCCAGCCGGGCAGGGGGGCACAGCAATCAGCCCCAGCATTTT. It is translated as CASRAGGHSNQPQHF.

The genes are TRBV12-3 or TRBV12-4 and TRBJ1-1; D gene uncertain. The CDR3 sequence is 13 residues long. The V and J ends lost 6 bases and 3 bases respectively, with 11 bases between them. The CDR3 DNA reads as TGTGCCAGCAGCCCAAGTGGAGACACTGAAGCTTTCTTT. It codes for CASSPSGDTEAFF.

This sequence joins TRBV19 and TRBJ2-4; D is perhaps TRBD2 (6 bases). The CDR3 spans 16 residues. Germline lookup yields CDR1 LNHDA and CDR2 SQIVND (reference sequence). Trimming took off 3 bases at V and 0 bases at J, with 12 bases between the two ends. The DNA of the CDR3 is TGTGCCAGTAGTATGGGGACTTTGTTAGCCAAAAACATTCAGTACTTC. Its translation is CASSMGTLLAKNIQYF.

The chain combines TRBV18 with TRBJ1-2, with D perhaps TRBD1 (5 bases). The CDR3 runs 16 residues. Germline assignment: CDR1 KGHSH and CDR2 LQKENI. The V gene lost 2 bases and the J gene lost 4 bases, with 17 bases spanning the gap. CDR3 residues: CASSPSQGVGIYGYTF. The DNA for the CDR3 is TGTGCCAGCTCACCAAGCCAAGGGGTGGGAATCTATGGCTACACCTTC.

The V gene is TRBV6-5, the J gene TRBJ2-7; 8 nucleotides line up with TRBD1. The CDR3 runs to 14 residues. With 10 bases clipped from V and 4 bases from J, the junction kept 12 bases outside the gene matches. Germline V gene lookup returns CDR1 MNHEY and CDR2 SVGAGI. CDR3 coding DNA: TGTGCCATTGATGGAGCAGGGGGCTTTTACGAGCAGTACTTC. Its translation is CAIDGAGGFYEQYF.

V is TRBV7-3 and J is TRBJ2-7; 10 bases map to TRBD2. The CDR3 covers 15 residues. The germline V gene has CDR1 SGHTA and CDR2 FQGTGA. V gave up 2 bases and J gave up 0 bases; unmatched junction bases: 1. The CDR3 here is CASSLASGGSYEQYF. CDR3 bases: TGTGCCAGCAGCTTAGCTAGCGGGGGCTCCTACGAGCAGTACTTC.